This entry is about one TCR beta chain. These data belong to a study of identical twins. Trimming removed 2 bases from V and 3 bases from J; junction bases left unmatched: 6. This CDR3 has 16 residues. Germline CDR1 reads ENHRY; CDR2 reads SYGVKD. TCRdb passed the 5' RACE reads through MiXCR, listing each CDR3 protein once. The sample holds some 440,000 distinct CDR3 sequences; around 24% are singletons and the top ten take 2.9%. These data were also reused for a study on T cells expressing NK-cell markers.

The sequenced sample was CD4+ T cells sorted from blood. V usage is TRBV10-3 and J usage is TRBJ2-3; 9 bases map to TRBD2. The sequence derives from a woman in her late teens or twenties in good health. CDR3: CAISEHLTSGTDTQYF. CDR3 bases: TGTGCCATCAGTGAGCACCTGACTAGCGGTACAGATACGCAGTATTTT.